This T cell receptor (beta chain) originates from a study of cytomegalovirus exposure and HLA in healthy donors. On the study more broadly: From roughly 180 million T cells, an earlier analysis saw approximately 110 million unique TCR beta sequences.

Donors had nominal health at sampling but likely had unrecorded immune exposures. Worth noting for this clone: The target antigen is unknown.

Study results and caveats: CMV serostatus was the only recorded immune exposure for donors. TCR beta V segments were, for the most part, productive about 87% or about 30% of the time in an earlier analysis.

Primers: 60 Vbeta forward and 13 Jbeta reverse. The protocol was immunoSEQ multiplex PCR, while the TCRdb copy is restricted to in-frame clones and leaves out a portion. This table has 150,000 to 200,000 clones, over 75% appearing once. Germline loops: CDR1 GTSNPN, CDR2 SVGIG (reference sequence). V was pared by 1 base and J by 0 bases, with 4 bases of the junction left unmatched. The CDR3 loop spans 16 amino acids. The TCR was taken from a female donor in good health and CMV-seronegative. The sequenced material came from PBMCs. The chain recombines TRBV30 with TRBJ2-5, with 11 positions matching TRBD2. The CDR3 DNA follows: TGTGCCTGGAGTGGCCAACTAGCGGGAGACCAAGAGACCCAGTACTTC. It specifies CAWSGQLAGDQETQYF.